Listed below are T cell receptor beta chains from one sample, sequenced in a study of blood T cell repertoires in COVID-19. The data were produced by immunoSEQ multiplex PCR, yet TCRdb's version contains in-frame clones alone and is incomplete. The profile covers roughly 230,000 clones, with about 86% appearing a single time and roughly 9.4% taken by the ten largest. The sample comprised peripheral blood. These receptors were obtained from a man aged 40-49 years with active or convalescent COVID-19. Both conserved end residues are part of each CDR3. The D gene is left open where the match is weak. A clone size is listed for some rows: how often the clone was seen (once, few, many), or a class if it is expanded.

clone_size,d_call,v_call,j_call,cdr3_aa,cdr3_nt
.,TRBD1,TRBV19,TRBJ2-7,CASSTSDRRYEQYF,TGTGCCAGTAGTACTTCGGACAGGAGGTACGAGCAGTACTTC
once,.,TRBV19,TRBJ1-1,CASSPTASGAFF,TGTGCCAGTAGCCCTACGGCGTCGGGAGCTTTCTTT
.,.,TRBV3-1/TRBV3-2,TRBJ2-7,CASSQGEGVIGYEQYF,TGTGCCAGCAGCCAAGGAGAGGGGGTGATCGGCTACGAGCAGTACTTC
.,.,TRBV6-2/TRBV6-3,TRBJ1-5,CASSYSIPPTEPQHF,TGTGCCAGCAGTTACTCGATACCCCCCACGGAGCCCCAGCATTTT
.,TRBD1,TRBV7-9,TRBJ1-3,CASRWGQGPSGNTIYF,TGTGCCAGCAGATGGGGACAGGGCCCCTCTGGAAACACCATATATTTT
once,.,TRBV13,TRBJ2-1,CASSLTAGYNNEQFF,TGTGCCAGCAGCTTGACCGCAGGGTACAACAATGAGCAGTTCTTC
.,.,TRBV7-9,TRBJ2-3,CASSLGGPPIGDTQYF,TGTGCCAGCAGCTTAGGAGGGCCACCGATTGGAGATACGCAGTATTTT
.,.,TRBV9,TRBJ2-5,CASSVGLVGGKETQYF,TGTGCCAGCAGCGTAGGGCTAGTAGGCGGTAAAGAGACCCAGTACTTC
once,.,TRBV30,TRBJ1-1,CAWSEGRGLNTEAFF,TGTGCCTGGAGTGAGGGCAGGGGATTGAACACTGAAGCTTTCTTT
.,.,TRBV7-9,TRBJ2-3,CASSPQGQTDTQYF,TGTGCCAGCAGCCCACAAGGACAGACAGATACGCAGTATTTT
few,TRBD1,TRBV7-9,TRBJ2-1,CASSLAGQAPNEQFF,TGTGCCAGCAGCTTAGCGGGACAGGCCCCCAATGAGCAGTTCTTC
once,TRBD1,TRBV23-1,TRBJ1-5,CASPPGQDHQPQHF,TGCGCCAGCCCACCGGGACAGGACCATCAGCCCCAGCATTTT
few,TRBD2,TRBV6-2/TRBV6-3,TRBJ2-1,CASSLSGRGNNEQFF,TGTGCCAGCAGTCTTAGCGGGAGGGGGAACAATGAGCAGTTCTTC
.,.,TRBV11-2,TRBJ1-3,CASSLVDIGNTIYF,TGTGCCAGCAGCTTAGTAGATATTGGAAACACCATATATTTT
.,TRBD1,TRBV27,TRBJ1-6,CASSLGQNNSPLHF,TGTGCCAGCAGTTTGGGACAGAATAATTCACCCCTCCACTTT
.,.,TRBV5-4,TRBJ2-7,CASSSGSKTYEQYF,TGTGCCAGCAGCTCCGGGTCCAAAACCTACGAGCAGTACTTC
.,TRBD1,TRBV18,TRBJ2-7,CASSSRDRPAYEQYF,TGTGCCAGCTCTTCGCGGGACAGGCCAGCCTACGAGCAGTACTTC
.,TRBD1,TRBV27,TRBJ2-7,CASRRGQGAYEQYF,TGTGCCAGCCGGCGAGGGCAGGGGGCTTACGAGCAGTACTTC
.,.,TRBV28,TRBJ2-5,CASSLQGLEETQYF,TGTGCCAGCAGTTTACAGGGATTGGAAGAGACCCAGTACTTC
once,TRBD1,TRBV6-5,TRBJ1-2,CASSYQTGGETGYTF,TGTGCCAGCAGTTACCAAACAGGGGGTGAGACTGGCTACACCTTC
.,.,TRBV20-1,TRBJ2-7,CSASRDTSLGHEQYF,TGCAGTGCTAGTAGGGACACCTCGCTAGGTCACGAGCAGTACTTC
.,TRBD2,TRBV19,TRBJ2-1,CASWGGSYNEQFF,TGTGCCAGTTGGGGGGGGTCGTACAATGAGCAGTTCTTC
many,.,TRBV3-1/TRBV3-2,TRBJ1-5,CASSQGQRGPQHF,TGTGCCAGCAGCCAAGGACAGAGAGGGCCCCAGCATTTT
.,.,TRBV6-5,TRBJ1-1,CASSYRLQNTEAFF,TGTGCCAGCAGTTACCGACTACAGAACACTGAAGCTTTCTTT
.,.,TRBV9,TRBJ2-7,CASSPQGRGSYEQYF,TGTGCCAGCAGCCCGCAGGGGCGGGGGAGCTACGAGCAGTACTTC
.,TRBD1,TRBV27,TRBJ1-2,CASSPQSGGNGYTF,TGTGCCAGCAGTCCACAATCAGGGGGCAATGGCTACACCTTC
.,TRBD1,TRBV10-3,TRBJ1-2,CASRDRGIYGYTF,TGTGCCTCCCGGGACAGGGGGATTTACGGCTACACCTTC
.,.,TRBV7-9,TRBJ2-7,CASGDTSYEQYF,TGTGCCAGCGGGGACACCTCCTACGAGCAGTACTTC